Shown below are 2 T cell receptor beta chains from a single sample sequenced in a study of cytomegalovirus exposure and HLA in healthy donors. Vbeta (60) and Jbeta (13) primers were used in the PCR. Libraries were prepared by immunoSEQ multiplex PCR; TCRdb keeps only in-frame clonotypes and omits some of them. Of about 140,000 clones in the sample, roughly 80% were seen once. The sample comprised PBMCs. The receptors stem from a woman in her 40s in good health and CMV-seronegative.

The V call is TRBV27, the J call TRBJ1-2; D gene unclear. The V gene's germline CDR1 is MNHEY and CDR2 SMNVEV (reference sequence). This CDR3 contains 13 residues. The ends were cut back, 3 bases at V and 1 base at J, with 6 bases in the middle. The CDR3 reads CASSLRGNYGYTF. CDR3 in DNA: TGTGCCAGCAGTTTGAGAGGTAACTATGGCTACACCTTC.

V is TRBV7-9 and J is TRBJ1-1, with D tentatively TRBD1 (5 bases). V lost 4 bases and J 0 bases, leaving 9 bases between the germline ends. The CDR3 spans 14 residues. CDR1 is SEHNR, CDR2 FQNEAQ, per germline (reference sequence). The CDR3, as DNA: TGTGCCAGCAGCTCCAGGGCATTGAACACTGAAGCTTTCTTT. Protein: CASSSRALNTEAFF. The variable domain in full, with the rest retrieved from reference TRBV7-9 and TRBJ1-1, is DTGVSQNPRHKITKRGQNVTFRCDPISEHNRLYWYRQTLGQGPEFLTYFQNEAQLEKSRLLSDRFSAERPKGSFSTLEIQRTEQGDSAMYLCASSSRALNTEAFFGQGTRLTVV.